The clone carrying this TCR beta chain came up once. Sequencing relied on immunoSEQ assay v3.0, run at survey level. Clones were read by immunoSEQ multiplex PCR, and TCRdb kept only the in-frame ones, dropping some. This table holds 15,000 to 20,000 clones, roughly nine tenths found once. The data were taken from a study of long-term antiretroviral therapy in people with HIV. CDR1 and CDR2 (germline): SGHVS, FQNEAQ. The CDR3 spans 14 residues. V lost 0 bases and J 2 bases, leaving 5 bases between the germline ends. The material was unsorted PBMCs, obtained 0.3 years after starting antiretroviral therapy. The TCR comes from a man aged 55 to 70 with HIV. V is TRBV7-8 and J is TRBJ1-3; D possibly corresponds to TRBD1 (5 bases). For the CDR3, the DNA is TGTGCCAGCAGCTTAGCCAGGGCTGGAAACACCATATATTTT. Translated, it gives CASSLARAGNTIYF.